These 10 T cell receptor beta chains originate from one sample sequenced in a study of blood T cell repertoires in COVID-19. Sequencing used immunoSEQ multiplex PCR; TCRdb keeps in-frame clones, though not all of them. The sample records hundreds of thousands of clones, 86% being singletons. The source material was peripheral blood. These receptors were collected from a woman aged 30 to 39 with active or convalescent COVID-19.

The chain couples TRBV6-1 to TRBJ2-1; 14 nucleotides line up with TRBD2. Losses at the gene ends were 3 bases for V and 9 bases for J; bases not matched to a gene: 7. The CDR3 is 16 residues long. Germline V gene lookup returns CDR1 MNHNS and CDR2 SASEGT. CDR3 residues: CASSEGLAGEGGEQFF. CDR3 sequence (DNA): TGTGCCAGCAGTGAGGGACTAGCGGGAGAAGGGGGTGAGCAGTTCTTC.

The chain carries TRBV5-1 and TRBJ1-4, with 9 bases that match TRBD1. CDR1 and CDR2 (germline): SGHRS, YFSETQ. This CDR3 spans 16 amino acids. With V trimmed by 1 base and J by 1 base, 2 bases remained unmatched. The CDR3: CASSLLGQGTNEKLFF. The CDR3 DNA reads TGCGCCAGCAGCTTGTTGGGACAGGGAACTAATGAAAAACTGTTTTTT.

This clone has just a few counts. V usage is TRBV30 and J usage is TRBJ2-7; 7 nucleotides align to TRBD2. Losses at the gene ends were 0 bases for V and 1 base for J; bases not matched to a gene: 9. Germline V lookup: CDR1 GTSNPN, CDR2 SVGIG (reference sequence). This CDR3 is built from 16 residues. The CDR3 sequence is CAWSVLRTRRSYEQYF. In DNA, the CDR3 is TGTGCCTGGAGTGTACTCCGGACTAGAAGGTCCTACGAGCAGTACTTC. Variable domain in full (rest from reference TRBV30 and TRBJ2-7): SQTIHQWPATLVQPVGSPLSLECTVEGTSNPNLYWYRQAAGRGLQLLFYSVGIGQISSEVPQNLSASRPQDRQFILSSKKLLLSDSGFYLCAWSVLRTRRSYEQYFGPGTRLTVT.

J is TRBJ2-2 and V is TRBV12-3 or TRBV12-4, with TRBD1 as a possible D gene (5 bases). Between the trimmed V and J ends, which lost 5 bases and 5 bases, there was a span of 9 bases. This CDR3 spans 13 amino acids. The CDR3 nucleotides are TGTGCCAGCAGTAGACAGATGACCGGGGAGCTGTTTTTT. Protein: CASSRQMTGELFF.

The rearrangement joins TRBV7-6 to TRBJ1-3; D call uncertain. Germline V gives CDR1 SGHVS, CDR2 FNYEAQ. V was pared by 0 bases and J by 2 bases, with 8 bases between. The CDR3 has 15 residues. The CDR3 loop reads CASSLAGSPGNTIYF. DNA of the CDR3: TGTGCCAGCAGCTTAGCGGGCTCCCCTGGAAACACCATATATTTT.

The chain couples TRBV6-5 to TRBJ1-1, with TRBD1 as a possible D gene (5 bases). Per the germline V gene, CDR1 is MNHEY and CDR2 is SVGAGI. The V end was cut by 6 bases, the J end by 4 bases, with 15 bases between. The CDR3 has 14 amino acids. CDR3 DNA sequence: TGTGCCAGCAGGTTACGTGGGGGGAGCACTGAAGCTTTCTTT. Amino acid sequence: CASRLRGGSTEAFF.

This clone showed up just once. This rearrangement joins TRBV10-3 to TRBJ2-1; 7 bases agree with TRBD2. This CDR3 spans 12 amino acids. V shed 3 bases and J 10 bases; nucleotides not matched to a gene: 3. Per germline, CDR1 ENHRY and CDR2 SYGVKD. CDR3 region: CAISDTGREQFF. The CDR3 DNA reads as TGTGCCATCAGTGACACCGGGAGGGAGCAGTTCTTC.

The V and J genes are TRBV29-1 and TRBJ1-1; D remains ambiguous. From germline, CDR1 is SQVTM and CDR2 ANQGSEA. V was cut by 1 base and J by 1 base, with 10 bases left in between. This CDR3 is built from 14 residues. CDR3: CSVEGDYRNTEAFF. The CDR3 DNA follows: TGCAGCGTTGAAGGCGACTACAGGAACACTGAAGCTTTCTTT.

The chain is built from TRBV6-5 and TRBJ1-3, with a possible D match to TRBD1 (6 bases). From germline, CDR1 is MNHEY and CDR2 SVGAGI. Between the trimmed V and J ends, which lost 5 bases and 10 bases, there was a span of 18 bases. This CDR3 has 14 residues. CDR3 sequence: CASSPGQVPETIYF. The CDR3 DNA reads TGTGCCAGCAGTCCGGGACAAGTTCCCGAAACCATATATTTT.

The chain combines TRBV5-1 with TRBJ2-1; no reliable D call. Germline V gives CDR1 SGHRS, CDR2 YFSETQ. This CDR3 comprises 11 residues. V dropped 1 base and J dropped 10 bases, with 6 bases sitting between them. The CDR3 DNA is TGCGCCAGCAGCTTGAATCGGGAGCAGTTCTTC. Protein: CASSLNREQFF.